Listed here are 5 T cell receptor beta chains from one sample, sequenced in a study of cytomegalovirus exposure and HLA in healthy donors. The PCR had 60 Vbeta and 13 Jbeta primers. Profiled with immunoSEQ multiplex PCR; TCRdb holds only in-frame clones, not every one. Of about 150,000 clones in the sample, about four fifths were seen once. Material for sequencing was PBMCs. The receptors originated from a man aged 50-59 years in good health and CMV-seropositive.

CDR3 bases: TGCGCCAGCAGCTTTACTCAGGGGAGCGAGCAGTACTTC. Residues: CASSFTQGSEQYF. V usage is TRBV5-1 and J usage is TRBJ2-7; D might be TRBD1 (6 bases). Trimming took off 2 bases at V and 6 bases at J, with 12 bases between the two ends. The CDR3 covers 13 residues. Per the germline V gene, CDR1 is SGHRS and CDR2 is YFSETQ.

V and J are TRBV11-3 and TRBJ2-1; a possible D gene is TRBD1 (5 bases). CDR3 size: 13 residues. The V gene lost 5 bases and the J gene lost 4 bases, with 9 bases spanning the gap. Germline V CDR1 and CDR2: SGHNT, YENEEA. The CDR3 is CASSGQGYNEQFF. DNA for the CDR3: TGTGCCAGCAGCGGGCAGGGTTACAATGAGCAGTTCTTC.

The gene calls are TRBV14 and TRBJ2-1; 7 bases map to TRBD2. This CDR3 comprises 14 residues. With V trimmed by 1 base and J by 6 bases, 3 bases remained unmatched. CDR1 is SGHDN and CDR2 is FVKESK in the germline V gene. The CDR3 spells CASSQAGGSNEQFF. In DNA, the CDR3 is TGTGCCAGCAGCCAAGCGGGCGGGAGCAATGAGCAGTTCTTC.

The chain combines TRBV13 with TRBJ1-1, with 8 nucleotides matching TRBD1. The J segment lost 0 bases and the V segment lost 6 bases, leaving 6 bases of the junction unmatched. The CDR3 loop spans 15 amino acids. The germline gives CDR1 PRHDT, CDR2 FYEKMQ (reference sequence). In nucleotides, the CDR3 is TGTGCCAGCAGAAACAGGGGGGCGCTGAACACTGAAGCTTTCTTT. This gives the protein CASRNRGALNTEAFF.

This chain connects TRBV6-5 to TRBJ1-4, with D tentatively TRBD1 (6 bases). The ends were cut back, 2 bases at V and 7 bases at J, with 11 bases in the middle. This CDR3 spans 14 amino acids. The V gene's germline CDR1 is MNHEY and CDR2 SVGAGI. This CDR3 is CASSYGGASEKLFF. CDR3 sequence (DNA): TGTGCCAGCAGTTACGGGGGGGCTAGTGAAAAACTGTTTTTT.